This T cell receptor beta chain was recorded in a study of blood T cell repertoires in COVID-19. In its sample, this clone was seen once. Here immunoSEQ multiplex PCR was the method, and the copy in TCRdb shows in-frame clones only, minus some. This sample has over 350,000 clones, with more than 80% found just once. CDR3 length: 14 amino acids. CDR1 is LNHDA and CDR2 is SQIVND in the germline V gene (reference sequence). The ends were cut back, 7 bases at V and 2 bases at J, with 12 bases in the middle. Sequences were obtained from peripheral blood. The receptor's source is a woman in her twenties or thirties with active or convalescent COVID-19. V and J are TRBV19 and TRBJ2-1, with a tentative D call TRBD2 (5 bases). DNA of the CDR3: TGTGCCAGTATGTCTGGTAGCGCCTACAATGAGCAGTTCTTC. Translating gives CASMSGSAYNEQFF.